This TCR beta chain is from a study of T-cell reconstitution after alpha-beta-depleted transplantation in children. Preparation of the TCRbeta library involved a method that used unique molecular identifiers. TCRdb ran MiXCR on the PCR reads and lists one entry per CDR3 protein. Among approximately 97,000 distinct CDR3 sequences listed, 5% to 6% were seen once. This clonotype was recorded at least ten times. Here the sequenced sample was PBMCs, mostly from graft donor cells, taken 60 days after TCRalphabeta/CD19-depleted stem cell transplant. The sequence came from a female patient aged 2-15 years who had a stem cell transplant for Fanconi anemia, so the T cells may come from the graft donor.

As DNA, the CDR3 is TGCGCCAGCAGCTTGGCCATGACCTCCTACAATGAGCAGTTCTTC. It is translated as CASSLAMTSYNEQFF. The V call is TRBV5-1, the J call TRBJ2-1, with D uncertain. The V gene's germline CDR1 is SGHRS and CDR2 YFSETQ. V was trimmed by 0 bases and J by 0 bases, leaving 7 bases between them. CDR3 length: 15 residues.